These 26 T cell receptor beta chains came from one sample sequenced in a study of T cell clonality in common variable immunodeficiency (dated by TCRdb to the mid-2010s). The library was produced with the immunoSEQ multiplex PCR assay. In TCRdb, the immuneACCESS table is reduced to in-frame sequences with V and J assigned. These tables do not hold every clone; where another copy was compared, an unresolved V gene accounts for under half, and the others remain unexplained. This sample has some 40,000 clones in the table, none counted a single time. The ten most abundant clones make up 2.5% to 3% of the sample. Source material: peripheral blood mononuclear cells. These TCRs come from a person between 18 and 69 years old in good health.

This clone has a count of ten or more. The sequenced fragment ends 3 residues before the CDR3 boundary, so the rest is inferred from the germline J gene. This rearrangement joins TRBV5-1 to TRBJ2-7; TRBD1 matches 9 bases. V shed 4 bases and J 3 bases; nucleotides not matched to a gene: 5. CDR3 length equals 14 residues. Germline V gene lookup returns CDR1 SGHRS and CDR2 YFSETQ. CDR3 sequence: CASSRGQGLYEQYF. The CDR3 DNA, read in part, is TGCGCCAGCAGCAGGGGACAGGGACTCTACGAG. The full variable domain, with the rest looked up from reference TRBV5-1 and TRBJ2-7, is KAGVTQTPRYLIKTRGQQVTLSCSPISGHRSVSWYQQTPGQGLQFLFEYFSETQRNKGNFPGRFSGRQFSNSRSEMNVSTLELGDSALYLCASSRGQGLYEQYFGPGTRLTVT.

This clone was recorded many times. The read terminates 3 residues before the CDR3 end, so the remaining end is supplied by the germline J gene. The chain combines TRBV7-9 with TRBJ2-1; D may be TRBD1 (5 bases). With 0 bases removed from V and 3 bases from J, the gap between germline ends came to 9 bases. Germline V lookup: CDR1 SEHNR, CDR2 FQNEAQ (reference sequence). The CDR3 runs to 15 residues. This CDR3 is CASSLAQGGYNEQFF. Incomplete CDR3 DNA: TGTGCCAGCAGCTTAGCTCAGGGCGGCTACAATGAG. Filled out from reference TRBV7-9 and TRBJ2-1, the complete variable domain reads DTGVSQNPRHKITKRGQNVTFRCDPISEHNRLYWYRQTLGQGPEFLTYFQNEAQLEKSRLLSDRFSAERPKGSFSTLEIQRTEQGDSAMYLCASSLAQGGYNEQFFGPGTRLTVL.

In this sample, this clone turned up many times. The read comes to an end 3 residues before the CDR3 does, leaving the germline J gene to fill in the end. This chain joins TRBV12-3 or TRBV12-4 and TRBJ1-1; 9 bases are a match to TRBD1. This CDR3 contains 14 residues. The trim removed 5 bases at V and 6 bases at J, leaving 7 bases unmatched. The covered CDR3 bases are TGTGCCAGCAGTCTTACAGGGGGCGACGCTGAA. It encodes CASSLTGGDAE. The complete CDR3 sequence is CASSLTGGDAEAFF.

This clone was detected ten times or more. Read sequence stops 3 residues before the CDR3 end, and the germline J gene provides the missing end. The V gene is TRBV20-1, the J gene TRBJ1-4, with TRBD1 matching 7 bases. This CDR3 comprises 16 residues. With V trimmed by 7 bases and J by 0 bases, 11 bases remained unmatched. CDR1 and CDR2 from the germline V gene are DFQATT and SNEGSKA (reference sequence). The covered CDR3 bases are TGCAGTGTTATCCGGGACAGAAGTGCAACTAATGAAAAA. Translated: CSVIRDRSATNEK. The complete CDR3 reads CSVIRDRSATNEKLFF.

This clone occurred many times. The sequenced part of the CDR3 DNA is TGCAGCGTTGAAGGGCGGACTCGCACAGATACG. It yields the protein CSVEGRTRTDT. The complete CDR3 reads CSVEGRTRTDTQYF. The chain employs TRBV29-1 and TRBJ2-3; perhaps TRBD2 as D (5 bases). The DNA ends 3 residues before the CDR3 does, and the rest of the CDR3 is filled in from the germline J gene. V was cut by 1 base and J by 1 base, with 9 bases left in between. Germline-derived CDR1 and CDR2 are SQVTM and ANQGSEA. The CDR3 runs 14 residues.

Note on this clone: The junction differs from germline at one of its ends, possibly a read error. The read gets to within 3 residues of the CDR3 end, and the germline J gene fills in the rest. This chain links TRBV2 with TRBJ1-5, with D possibly matching TRBD1 (6 bases). Germline assignment: CDR1 SNHLY and CDR2 FYNNEI. The CDR3 contains 14 residues. The CDR3: CASSEFGGKQPQHF. CDR3 bases read: TGTGCCAGCAGTGAATTTGGGGGCAAACAGCCC.

A few counts support this clone. The CDR3 end lies 3 residues beyond the end of the read and is filled in from the germline J gene. V and J are TRBV7-9 and TRBJ2-4; the match to TRBD1 covers 9 bases. Per germline, CDR1 SEHNR and CDR2 FQNEAQ (reference sequence). There are 15 residues in the CDR3. The CDR3 loop is CASSLAGSGQGGQYF. The part of the CDR3 DNA that was read is TGTGCCAGCAGCTTAGCCGGTTCGGGACAGGGTGGT.

This clone was counted at least ten times. The read ends 3 residues shy of where the CDR3 ends; the end is completed using the germline J gene. V and J are TRBV15 and TRBJ2-7; 7 bases agree with TRBD1. J was trimmed by 0 bases and V by 2 bases; bases with no gene match: 4. Germline assignment: CDR1 LNHNV and CDR2 YYDKDF (reference sequence). The length of the CDR3 is 15 residues. The DNA read from the CDR3 is TGTGCCACCAGCAGACTCCGGGACAGCTCCTACGAG. This codes for CATSRLRDSSYE. The entire CDR3 is CATSRLRDSSYEQYF.

In its sample, this clone was seen many times. The CDR3 is cut off 3 residues early in the read; its end comes from the germline J gene. V and J are TRBV20-1 and TRBJ2-2, with 12 bases identical to TRBD2. V shed 1 base, J shed 5 bases, and the junction held 5 bases outside the gene matches. The germline V gene has CDR1 DFQATT and CDR2 SNEGSKA (reference sequence). There are 16 residues in the CDR3. This CDR3 is CSARVTSGSRTGELFF. Incomplete CDR3 DNA: TGCAGTGCTAGAGTGACTAGCGGGAGTCGGACCGGGGAG.

In its sample, this clone was seen a few times. Read data end 3 residues before the CDR3 end; the end is taken from the germline J gene. J is TRBJ1-1 and V is TRBV30, with unresolved D. CDR1 is GTSNPN and CDR2 is SVGIG in the germline V gene (reference sequence). This CDR3 is built from 15 residues. CDR3 DNA (partial): TGTGCCTGGAGTATACTAGCGGGAGGAGTAGATACG. This translates into CAWSILAGGVDT. The complete CDR3 protein is CAWSILAGGVDTAFF.

This clone occurred a few times. Read sequence stops 3 residues before the CDR3 end, and the germline J gene provides the missing end. This chain connects TRBV30 to TRBJ1-1; D is unclear. The germline V gene has CDR1 GTSNPN and CDR2 SVGIG (reference sequence). CDR3 length: 17 residues. Partial CDR3 DNA: TGTGCCTGGAGCGACACGAGGAAAGCGGGAAGGCCAGATACG. Residues: CAWSDTRKAGRPDT. The full CDR3 protein is CAWSDTRKAGRPDTAFF.

The table lists this clone with many counts. The CDR3 end falls 3 residues outside the read, so it is completed with the germline J gene. This chain joins TRBV7-8 and TRBJ1-2; D uncertain. V lost 7 bases and J lost 2, with 11 bases in between. The CDR3 sequence is 13 residues long. Germline CDR1 reads SGHVS; CDR2 reads FQNEAQ. CDR3 DNA (partial): TGTGCCAGCACCTCCCGCGGGAACTATGGC. Its translation is CASTSRGNYG. The whole CDR3 region reads CASTSRGNYGYTF.

In its sample, this clone was seen many times. The CDR3 extends 3 residues past the end of the read, so its final part is completed from the germline J gene. The chain links TRBV5-4 to TRBJ2-7, with TRBD2 matching 14 bases. Losses at the gene ends were 2 bases for V and 2 bases for J; bases not matched to a gene: 3. CDR1 SGHNT and CDR2 YYREEE come from the germline V gene (reference sequence). The CDR3 length is 16 residues. The CDR3 reads CASSLKTSGRAYEQYF. The CDR3 DNA, read in part, is TGTGCCAGCAGCTTAAAGACTAGCGGGAGGGCCTACGAG. The whole variable domain, remainder taken from reference TRBV5-4 and TRBJ2-7, is ETGVTQSPTHLIKTRGQQVTLRCSSQSGHNTVSWYQQALGQGPQFIFQYYREEENGRGNFPPRFSGLQFPNYSSELNVNALELDDSALYLCASSLKTSGRAYEQYFGPGTRLTVT.

This clone was counted between two and nine times. The read ends 3 residues early relative to the CDR3; the germline J gene fills the gap. This chain uses TRBV18 with TRBJ1-2; D perhaps matches TRBD1 (6 bases). The CDR3 sequence is 16 residues long. Germline CDR1 is KGHSH and CDR2 is LQKENI. CDR3: CASSPSLVTGFYDYTF. CDR3 DNA, as far as it was read: TGTGCCAGCTCACCGTCCTTAGTGACAGGATTCTACGAC.

In this sample, this clone turned up a few times. The read finishes 3 residues shy of the CDR3 end, and the germline J gene is used to complete it. The genes are TRBV23-1 and TRBJ1-2, with D perhaps TRBD1 (6 bases). TRBV23-1 is designated an ORF whose function remains uncertain. The CDR3 length is 14 residues. This chain's CDR3 is CASSQRTVAYDYTF. The CDR3 DNA, read in part, is TGCGCCAGCAGTCAACGGACAGTCGCCTACGAC.

This clone was detected many times. The read gets to within 3 residues of the CDR3 end, and the germline J gene fills in the rest. The J gene is TRBJ2-7, the V gene TRBV20-1, with 8 bases matching TRBD2. With V trimmed by 6 bases and J by 1 base, 8 bases remained unmatched. This CDR3 has 14 residues. Germline V gene data show CDR1 as DFQATT and CDR2 as SNEGSKA (reference sequence). CDR3 DNA (partial): TGCAGTGCAACTCGGACTAGCCGTTCCTACGAG. Protein sequence: CSATRTSRSYE. The whole CDR3 protein reads CSATRTSRSYEQYF.

This clone was seen at least ten times. With the read ending 3 residues before the CDR3 end, the germline J gene is used to fill in that end. This chain connects TRBV6-2 or TRBV6-3 to TRBJ1-5; D remains unclear. The germline gives CDR1 MNHEY, CDR2 SVGEGT. This CDR3 comprises 16 residues. Trimming removed 2 bases from V and 0 bases from J, with 11 bases in between. CDR3 sequence reads: CASSYLGPNSNQPQHF. The sequenced part of the CDR3 DNA is TGTGCCAGCAGTTACCTGGGCCCTAATAGCAATCAGCCC.

Many counts were recorded for this clone. The CDR3 goes on 3 residues after the read ends, and that part is filled in from the germline J gene. V usage is TRBV18 and J usage is TRBJ1-2, with 11 bases lining up with TRBD1. Germline V gives CDR1 KGHSH, CDR2 LQKENI. The CDR3 length is 13 residues. The J segment lost 7 bases and the V segment lost 8 bases, leaving 6 bases of the junction unmatched. CDR3 bases read: TGTGCCAGCAGGTTGGACAGGGGGCCTGGC. It specifies CASRLDRGPG. The entire CDR3 reads CASRLDRGPGYTF.

This clone was detected many times. From the germline J gene comes the end of the CDR3, since the read stops 3 residues before it. The J gene is TRBJ2-2, the V gene TRBV30; D not certain. This CDR3 spans 13 amino acids. The ends were cut back, 0 bases at V and 4 bases at J, with 6 bases in the middle. CDR1 is GTSNPN, CDR2 SVGIG, per germline (reference sequence). The part of the CDR3 DNA that was read is TGTGCCTGGAGTGTACGGTTCACCGGGGAG. The encoded protein is CAWSVRFTGE. The entire CDR3 protein is CAWSVRFTGELFF.

This clone was counted ten times or more. The read stops 3 residues short of the end of the CDR3; the missing end is completed from the germline J gene. V and J are TRBV7-6 and TRBJ2-1, with 9 positions matching TRBD1. Losses at the gene ends were 5 bases for V and 5 bases for J; bases not matched to a gene: 10. Germline lookup yields CDR1 SGHVS and CDR2 FNYEAQ. The CDR3 is 16 residues long. The CDR3 protein is CASSPWGQGTHNEQFF. The sequenced CDR3 bases are TGTGCCAGCAGCCCTTGGGGACAGGGCACCCACAATGAG.

This clone has at least ten counts. Sequencing ends 3 residues short of the CDR3 end; the germline J gene provides the rest. The chain uses TRBV4-2 and TRBJ1-6; 7 bases fit TRBD1. The CDR3 runs to 16 residues. Trimming removed 0 bases from V and 6 bases from J; junction bases left unmatched: 5. From germline, CDR1 is LGHNA and CDR2 YNFKEQ. The CDR3 sequence is CASSQEGDSFNSPLHF. The covered CDR3 bases are TGTGCCAGCAGCCAAGAGGGGGACAGTTTTAATTCACCC.

Points on this clone: The sequence runs out 3 residues before the end of the CDR3; the remainder is reconstructed from the germline J gene. V usage is TRBV5-1 and J usage is TRBJ2-3; 9 positions agree with TRBD2. This CDR3 has 15 residues. Germline-derived CDR1 and CDR2 are SGHRS and YFSETQ. The sequenced CDR3 bases are TGCGCCAGCAGCCGACTAGCGGTTGGGGAAGAGACG. Translated: CASSRLAVGEET. The complete CDR3 reads CASSRLAVGEETQYF.

This clone was counted at least ten times. The read is 3 residues too short to cover the CDR3 end, so that end is filled in from the germline J gene. The chain carries TRBV30 and TRBJ2-7, with 10 bases that match TRBD1. The trim removed 5 bases at V and 4 bases at J, leaving 8 bases unmatched. Germline V gene lookup returns CDR1 GTSNPN and CDR2 SVGIG (reference sequence). The length of the CDR3 is 14 residues. The part of the CDR3 DNA that was read is TGTGCCTGGCGCCGGGACAGGGGATTTTACGAG. Protein product: CAWRRDRGFYE. The full CDR3 protein is CAWRRDRGFYEQYF.

This clone was counted ten times or more. The read halts 3 residues ahead of the CDR3 end, with the missing end drawn from the germline J gene. The genes are TRBV19 and TRBJ1-2, with D tentatively TRBD1 (6 bases). This CDR3 region has 13 residues. V lost 7 bases and J 6 bases, leaving 15 bases between the germline ends. Germline lookup yields CDR1 LNHDA and CDR2 SQIVND (reference sequence). CDR3: CASTKIGGDGYTF. CDR3 DNA (partial): TGTGCCAGTACGAAGATAGGGGGGGATGGC.

The sample holds many counts of this clone. The read ends 3 residues shy of where the CDR3 ends; the end is completed using the germline J gene. J is TRBJ2-7 and V is TRBV18; 7 nucleotides align to TRBD1. CDR1 is KGHSH, CDR2 LQKENI, per germline. Trimming cost V 5 bases and J 3 bases; bases outside gene matches: 4. The CDR3 loop spans 13 amino acids. The CDR3 sequence is CASSRDRNYEQYF. The CDR3 bases that were read are TGTGCCAGCTCAAGGGACAGAAACTACGAG.

This clone was counted at least ten times. Read coverage stops 3 residues before the CDR3 terminus; the germline J gene supplies the remainder. This chain uses TRBV5-1 with TRBJ1-4, with 7 bases fitting TRBD1. The CDR3 sequence is 15 residues long. Germline CDR1 SGHRS, CDR2 YFSETQ. V shed 4 bases, J shed 4 bases, and the junction held 7 bases outside the gene matches. The CDR3: CASSPSGTDNEKLFF. The sequenced part of the CDR3 DNA is TGCGCCAGCAGCCCATCCGGGACAGATAATGAAAAA.